These 8 T cell receptor beta chains came from one sample sequenced in a study of OX40 agonist ivuxolimab in advanced cancers. Clones were read by immunoSEQ multiplex PCR, and TCRdb kept only the in-frame ones, dropping some. The table shows under 70,000 clones, with 80% to 90% occurring only once. Here the sequenced sample was CD4+ or CD8+ T cells sorted from blood, taken in a trial of the OX40 agonist ivuxolimab. These receptors were collected from an adult with an advanced solid tumor such as melanoma, head and neck, liver or kidney cancer.

V gene TRBV4-1 combines with J gene TRBJ2-2; 7 positions match TRBD1. V trimming: 3 bases; J trimming: 0 bases; junction bases outside the gene matches: 4. Germline V lookup: CDR1 MGHRA, CDR2 YSYEKL. The CDR3 has 16 amino acids. The DNA for the CDR3 is TGCGCCAGCAGCCAGACCGGGACAGCGAACACCGGGGAGCTGTTTTTT. Protein sequence: CASSQTGTANTGELFF.

The chain combines TRBV7-2 with TRBJ2-1; perhaps TRBD2 as D (6 bases). CDR1 and CDR2 (germline): SGHTA, FQGNSA. This CDR3 is 15 amino acids long. V shed 5 bases and J shed 8 bases, with 19 bases lying between them. CDR3: CASSPWTAGKDEQFF. DNA for the CDR3: TGTGCCAGCAGCCCCTGGACCGCGGGAAAGGATGAGCAGTTCTTC.

The chain is built from TRBV18 and TRBJ2-7, with a tentative D call TRBD1 (6 bases). Germline-derived CDR1 and CDR2 are KGHSH and LQKENI. CDR3 length: 12 amino acids. The ends were cut back, 3 bases at V and 6 bases at J, with 9 bases in the middle. Written as DNA, the CDR3 is TGTGCCAGCTCACCTACAGGGAGCGAGCAGTACTTC. This gives the protein CASSPTGSEQYF. Full variable domain (rest looked up from reference TRBV18 and TRBJ2-7): NAGVMQNPRHLVRRRGQEARLRCSPMKGHSHVYWYRQLPEEGLKFMVYLQKENIIDESGMPKERFSAEFPKEGPSILRIQQVVRGDSAAYFCASSPTGSEQYFGPGTRLTVT.

This chain connects TRBV6-5 to TRBJ1-4; 8 nucleotides agree with TRBD1. Per the germline V gene, CDR1 is MNHEY and CDR2 is SVGAGI. This CDR3 is 12 amino acids long. V shed 7 bases and J 16 bases; nucleotides not matched to a gene: 11. This CDR3 reads CASTQSRDRPFF. The DNA of the CDR3 is TGTGCCAGCACCCAATCCCGGGACAGGCCGTTTTTT.

CDR3 in DNA: TGTGCCAGCAGTTACTCGGGTCAGGGGAGGGTGGAAAAACTGTTTTTT. Translation gives CASSYSGQGRVEKLFF. The chain employs TRBV6-5 and TRBJ1-4; D possibly corresponds to TRBD1 (6 bases). V lost 0 bases, J lost 8 bases, and 16 bases lay in between. Germline V gene sequence: CDR1 MNHEY, CDR2 SVGAGI. This CDR3 is 16 amino acids long.

The rearrangement uses TRBV9 and TRBJ2-7; 8 positions agree with TRBD1. The CDR3 covers 13 residues. Germline CDR1 is SGDLS and CDR2 is YYNGEE. V shed 0 bases and J 6 bases; nucleotides not matched to a gene: 2. CDR3 amino acids: CASSVDQGAEQYF. The DNA of the CDR3 is TGTGCCAGCAGCGTAGATCAGGGGGCCGAGCAGTACTTC. Full variable domain (remainder filled in from reference TRBV9 and TRBJ2-7): DSGVTQTPKHLITATGQRVTLRCSPRSGDLSVYWYQQSLDQGLQFLIQYYNGEERAKGNILERFSAQQFPDLHSELNLSSLELGDSALYFCASSVDQGAEQYFGPGTRLTVT.

The chain couples TRBV2 to TRBJ2-1, with a possible D match to TRBD1 (6 bases). Per the germline V gene, CDR1 is SNHLY and CDR2 is FYNNEI. The CDR3 has 13 residues. V lost 6 bases, J lost 6 bases, and 12 bases lay in between. CDR3 protein: CASSGTRGNEQFF. The CDR3 bases are TGTGCCAGCAGCGGGACACGGGGCAATGAGCAGTTCTTC.

This chain links TRBV5-4 with TRBJ2-7, with 7 bases fitting TRBD2. The V segment lost 0 bases and the J segment 4 bases; nucleotides outside the gene matches: 10. The CDR3 covers 16 residues. Germline CDR1 reads SGHNT; CDR2 reads YYREEE (reference sequence). The DNA for the CDR3 is TGTGCCAGCAGCTTGGGGGGGGGACGGAGCCTTTACGAGCAGTACTTC. Encoded protein: CASSLGGGRSLYEQYF. Supplemented by reference TRBV5-4 and TRBJ2-7, the full variable domain reads ETGVTQSPTHLIKTRGQQVTLRCSSQSGHNTVSWYQQALGQGPQFIFQYYREEENGRGNFPPRFSGLQFPNYSSELNVNALELDDSALYLCASSLGGGRSLYEQYFGPGTRLTVT.